This TCR beta chain derives from a study of T cell repertoires in cytomegalovirus infection. In the study overall: Well-studied HLA-B-restricted CMV epitopes were used in the study alongside recently identified HLA-C-restricted ones.

General observations from the study: HLA-C-restricted CMV-specific TCR beta clonotypes prevailed in the ex vivo response.

A single record per CDR3 protein comes from TCRdb applying MiXCR to the reads. The sample has about 890,000 distinct CDR3 sequences; roughly 30% are singletons. This clonotype was found once. Its antigen is not identified. The material was cultured CD8+ T cells from PBMCs, obtained from culture after CMV antigen stimulation. The sequence was obtained from a human donor in good health (CMV status not recorded). Some clones in this sample may be carry-over from other donors' samples.

CDR3 residues: CASTINRGWEQFF. The CDR3 bases are TGTGCCAGTACAATCAACAGGGGATGGGAGCAGTTCTTC. The chain uses TRBV19 and TRBJ2-1; 7 bases map to TRBD1. The CDR3 has 13 residues. The V and J ends lost 7 bases and 10 bases, in that order; junction bases with no gene match: 10. CDR1 and CDR2 from the germline V gene are LNHDA and SQIVND (reference sequence). The whole variable domain, filled in from reference TRBV19 and TRBJ2-1, reads DGGITQSPKYLFRKEGQNVTLSCEQNLNHDAMYWYRQDPGQGLRLIYYSQIVNDFQKGDIAEGYSVSREKKESFPLTVTSAQKNPTAFYLCASTINRGWEQFFGPGTRLTVL.